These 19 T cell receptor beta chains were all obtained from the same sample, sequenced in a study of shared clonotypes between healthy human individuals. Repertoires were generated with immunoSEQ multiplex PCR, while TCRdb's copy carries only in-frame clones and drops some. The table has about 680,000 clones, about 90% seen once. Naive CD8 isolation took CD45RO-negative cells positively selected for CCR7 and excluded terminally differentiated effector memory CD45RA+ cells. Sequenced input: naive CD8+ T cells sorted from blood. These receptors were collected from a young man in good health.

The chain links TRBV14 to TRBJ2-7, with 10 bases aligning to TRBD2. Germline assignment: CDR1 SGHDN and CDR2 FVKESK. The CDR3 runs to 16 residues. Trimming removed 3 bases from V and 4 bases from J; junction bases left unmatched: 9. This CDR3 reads CASSQTSGRASYEQYF. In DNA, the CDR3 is TGTGCCAGCAGCCAGACGAGCGGGAGGGCCTCTTACGAGCAGTACTTC.

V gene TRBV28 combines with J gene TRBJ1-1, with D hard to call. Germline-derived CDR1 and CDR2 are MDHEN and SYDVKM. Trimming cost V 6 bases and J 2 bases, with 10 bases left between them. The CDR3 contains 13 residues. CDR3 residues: CASSQVSNTEAFF. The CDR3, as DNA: TGTGCCAGCAGCCAGGTCTCCAACACTGAAGCTTTCTTT.

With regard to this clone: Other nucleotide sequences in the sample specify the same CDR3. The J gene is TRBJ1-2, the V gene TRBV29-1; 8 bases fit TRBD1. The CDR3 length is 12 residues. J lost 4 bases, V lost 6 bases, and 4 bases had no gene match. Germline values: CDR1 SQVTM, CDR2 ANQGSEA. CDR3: CSVDRGIYGYTF. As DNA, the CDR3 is TGCAGCGTAGACAGGGGAATCTATGGCTACACCTTC.

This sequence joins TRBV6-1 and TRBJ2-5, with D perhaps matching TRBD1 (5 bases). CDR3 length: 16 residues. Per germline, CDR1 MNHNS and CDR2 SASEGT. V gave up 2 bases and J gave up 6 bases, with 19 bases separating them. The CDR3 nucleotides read TGTGCCAGCAGTGAATTGGGAATTCGGACATTTAAGACCCAGTACTTC. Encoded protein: CASSELGIRTFKTQYF.

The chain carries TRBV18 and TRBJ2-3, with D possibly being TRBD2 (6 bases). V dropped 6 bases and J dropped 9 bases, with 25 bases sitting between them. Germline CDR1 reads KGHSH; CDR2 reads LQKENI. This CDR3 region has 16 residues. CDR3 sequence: CASSPELGLGGETQYF. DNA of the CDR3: TGTGCCAGCTCCCCTGAACTAGGCCTGGGGGGAGAGACGCAGTATTTT.

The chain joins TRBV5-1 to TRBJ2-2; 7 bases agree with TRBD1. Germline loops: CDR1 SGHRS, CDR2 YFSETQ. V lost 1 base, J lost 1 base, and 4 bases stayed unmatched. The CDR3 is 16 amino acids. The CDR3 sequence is CASSLPRQGNTGELFF. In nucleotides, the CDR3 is TGCGCCAGCAGCTTGCCGAGACAGGGGAACACCGGGGAGCTGTTTTTT.

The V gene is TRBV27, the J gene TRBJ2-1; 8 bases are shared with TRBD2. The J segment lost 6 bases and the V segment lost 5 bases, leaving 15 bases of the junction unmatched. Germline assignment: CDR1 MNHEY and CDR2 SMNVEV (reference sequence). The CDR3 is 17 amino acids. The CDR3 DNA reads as TGTGCCAGCAGTGTACTGGCGGGAGGCTCGGTGGGCAATGAGCAGTTCTTC. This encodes CASSVLAGGSVGNEQFF.

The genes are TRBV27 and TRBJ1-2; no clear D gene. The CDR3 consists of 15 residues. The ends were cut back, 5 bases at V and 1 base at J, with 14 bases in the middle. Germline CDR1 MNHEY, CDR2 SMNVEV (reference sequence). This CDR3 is CASSRTQTLNYGYTF. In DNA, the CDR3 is TGTGCCAGCAGTAGAACCCAAACCCTTAACTATGGCTACACCTTC.

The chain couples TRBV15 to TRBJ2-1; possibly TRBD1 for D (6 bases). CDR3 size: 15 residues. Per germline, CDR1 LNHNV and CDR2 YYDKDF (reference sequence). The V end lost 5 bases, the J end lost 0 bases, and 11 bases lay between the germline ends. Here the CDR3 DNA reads TGTGCCACCAGCGCAGACAGGAGCTCCTACAATGAGCAGTTCTTC. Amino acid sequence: CATSADRSSYNEQFF.

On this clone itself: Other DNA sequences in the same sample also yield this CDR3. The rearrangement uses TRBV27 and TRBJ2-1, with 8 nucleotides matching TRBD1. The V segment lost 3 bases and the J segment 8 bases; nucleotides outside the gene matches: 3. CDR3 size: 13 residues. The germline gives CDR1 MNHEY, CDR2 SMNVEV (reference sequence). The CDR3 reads CASSLAGGYEQFF. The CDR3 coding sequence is TGTGCCAGCAGTTTGGCAGGGGGCTATGAGCAGTTCTTC.

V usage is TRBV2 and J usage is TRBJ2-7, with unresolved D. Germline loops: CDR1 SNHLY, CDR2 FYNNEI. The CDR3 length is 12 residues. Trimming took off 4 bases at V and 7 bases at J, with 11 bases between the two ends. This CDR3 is CASSVIKMEQYF. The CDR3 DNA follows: TGTGCCAGCAGTGTAATAAAGATGGAGCAGTACTTC.

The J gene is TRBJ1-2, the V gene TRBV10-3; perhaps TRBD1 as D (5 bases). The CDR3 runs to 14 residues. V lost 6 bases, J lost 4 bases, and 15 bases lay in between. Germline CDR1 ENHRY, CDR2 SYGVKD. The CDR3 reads CAIRWDGLGYGYTF. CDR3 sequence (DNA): TGTGCCATCAGGTGGGACGGACTGGGCTATGGCTACACCTTC.

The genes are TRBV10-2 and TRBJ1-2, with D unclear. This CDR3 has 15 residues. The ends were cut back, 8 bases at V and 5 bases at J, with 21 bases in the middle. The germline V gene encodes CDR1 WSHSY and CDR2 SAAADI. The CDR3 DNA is TGCGCCAGCGGAACCGGGAACCCGCTCCGATATGGCTACACCTTC. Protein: CASGTGNPLRYGYTF.

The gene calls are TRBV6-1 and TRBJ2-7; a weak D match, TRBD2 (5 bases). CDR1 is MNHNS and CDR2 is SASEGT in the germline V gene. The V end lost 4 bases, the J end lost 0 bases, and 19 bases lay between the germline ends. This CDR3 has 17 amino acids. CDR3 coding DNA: TGTGCCAGCAGTGTCTCGGCCCGGGGATCGGACTCCTACGAGCAGTACTTC. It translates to CASSVSARGSDSYEQYF.

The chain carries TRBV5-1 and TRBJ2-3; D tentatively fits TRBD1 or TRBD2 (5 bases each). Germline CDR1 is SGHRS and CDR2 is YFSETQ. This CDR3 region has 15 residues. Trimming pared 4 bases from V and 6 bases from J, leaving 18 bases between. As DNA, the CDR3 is TGCGCCAGCAGCGGTCCGGGGCCAGGGTCCGATACGCAGTATTTT. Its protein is CASSGPGPGSDTQYF.

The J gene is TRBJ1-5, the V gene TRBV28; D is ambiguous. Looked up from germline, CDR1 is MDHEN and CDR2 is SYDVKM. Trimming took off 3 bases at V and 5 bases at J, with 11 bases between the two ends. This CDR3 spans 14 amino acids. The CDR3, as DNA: TGTGCCAGCAGTTTCACCTTCCGAGATCAGCCCCAGCATTTT. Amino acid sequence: CASSFTFRDQPQHF.

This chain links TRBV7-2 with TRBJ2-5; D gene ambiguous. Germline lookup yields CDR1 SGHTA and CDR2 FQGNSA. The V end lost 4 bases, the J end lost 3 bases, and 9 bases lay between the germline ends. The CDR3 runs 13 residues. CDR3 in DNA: TGTGCCAGCAGCTCCCCCAGCGAAGAGACCCAGTACTTC. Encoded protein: CASSSPSEETQYF. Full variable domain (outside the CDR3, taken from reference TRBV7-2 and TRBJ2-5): GAGVSQSPSNKVTEKGKDVELRCDPISGHTALYWYRQSLGQGLEFLIYFQGNSAPDKSGLPSDRFSAERTGGSVSTLTIQRTQQEDSAVYLCASSSPSEETQYFGPGTRLLVL.

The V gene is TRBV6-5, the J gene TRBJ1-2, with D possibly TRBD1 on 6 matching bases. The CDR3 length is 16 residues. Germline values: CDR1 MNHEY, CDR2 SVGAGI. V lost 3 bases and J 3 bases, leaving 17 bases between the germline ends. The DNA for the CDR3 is TGTGCCAGCAGTTATATCCCCAGGGGAGTGGACTATGGCTACACCTTC. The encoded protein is CASSYIPRGVDYGYTF.

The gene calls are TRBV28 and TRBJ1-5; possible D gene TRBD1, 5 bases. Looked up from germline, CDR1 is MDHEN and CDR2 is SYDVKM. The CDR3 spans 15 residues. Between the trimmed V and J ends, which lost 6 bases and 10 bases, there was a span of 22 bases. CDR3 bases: TGTGCCAGCAGGCTAGACAGTTCGAGATCTTCTCCCCAGCATTTT. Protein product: CASRLDSSRSSPQHF.